This T cell receptor beta chain was documented in a study of PD-1 blockade in classical Hodgkin lymphoma. Whole-study results and caveats: Baseline diversity resembling that of newly diagnosed patients was seen in complete responders.

The patients all showed relapse after autologous stem cell transplantation, while their brentuximab vedotin exposure varied. The CDR3 contains 15 residues. Germline-derived CDR1 and CDR2 are SGHRS and YFSETQ. Trimming removed 2 bases from V and 1 base from J, with 9 bases in between. Some clones are missing from TCRdb's copy, which holds only in-frame ones; the method was immunoSEQ multiplex PCR. The sample lists fewer than 65,000 clones; roughly nine tenths were seen once. This clone is classed as medium-sized (0.01 to 0.1%). What it binds is unknown. In the same sample, other DNA sequences code for this CDR3.

This clonotype was obtained from a human donor with classical Hodgkin lymphoma. The chain joins TRBV5-1 to TRBJ2-2; D possibly uses TRBD1 or TRBD2 (5 bases each). The sample consisted of peripheral blood mononuclear cells (PBMCs), taken at baseline. The CDR3 nucleotides read TGCGCCAGCAGCTTCGGGACCGTGAACACCGGGGAGCTGTTTTTT. Translated, it gives CASSFGTVNTGELFF.